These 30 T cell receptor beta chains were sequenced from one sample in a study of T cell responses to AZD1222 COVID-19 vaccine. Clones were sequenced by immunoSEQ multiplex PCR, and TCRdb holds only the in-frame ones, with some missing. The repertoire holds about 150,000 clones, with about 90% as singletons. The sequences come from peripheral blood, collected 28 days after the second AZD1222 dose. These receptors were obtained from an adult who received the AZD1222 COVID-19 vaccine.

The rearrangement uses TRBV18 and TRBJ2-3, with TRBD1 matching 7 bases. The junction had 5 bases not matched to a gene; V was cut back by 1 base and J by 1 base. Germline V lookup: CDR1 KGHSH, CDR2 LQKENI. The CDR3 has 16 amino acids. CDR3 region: CASSPLGQAGTDTQYF. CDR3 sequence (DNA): TGTGCCAGCTCACCACTCGGACAGGCTGGCACAGATACGCAGTATTTT.

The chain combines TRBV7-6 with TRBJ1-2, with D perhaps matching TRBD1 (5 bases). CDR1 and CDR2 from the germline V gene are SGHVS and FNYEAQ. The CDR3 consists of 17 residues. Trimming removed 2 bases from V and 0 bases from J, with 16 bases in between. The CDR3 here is CASSLLLRGPANYGYTF. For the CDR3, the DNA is TGTGCCAGCAGCTTATTGTTGAGGGGTCCAGCTAACTATGGCTACACCTTC.

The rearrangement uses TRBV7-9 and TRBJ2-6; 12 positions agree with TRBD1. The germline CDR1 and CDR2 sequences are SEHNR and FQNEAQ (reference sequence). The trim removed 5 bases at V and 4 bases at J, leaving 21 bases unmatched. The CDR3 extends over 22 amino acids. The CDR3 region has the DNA TGTGCCAGCAGCACTCTCGGTGGTGAACAGGGACAGGGGGCTATGGGGGCCAACGTCCTGACTTTC. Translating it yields CASSTLGGEQGQGAMGANVLTF.

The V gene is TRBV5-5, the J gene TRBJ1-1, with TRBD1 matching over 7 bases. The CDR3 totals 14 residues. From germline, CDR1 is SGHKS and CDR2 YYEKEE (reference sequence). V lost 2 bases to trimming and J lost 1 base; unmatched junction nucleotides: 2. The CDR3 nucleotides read TGTGCCAGCAGCTTCAGGGGGGAGAACACTGAAGCTTTCTTT. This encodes CASSFRGENTEAFF.

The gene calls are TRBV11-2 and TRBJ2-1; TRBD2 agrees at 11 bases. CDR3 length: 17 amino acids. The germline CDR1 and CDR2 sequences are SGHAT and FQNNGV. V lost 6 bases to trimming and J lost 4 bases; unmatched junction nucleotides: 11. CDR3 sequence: CASSLISGLAEYNEQFF. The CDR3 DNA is TGTGCCAGCAGTCTAATCTCGGGACTAGCGGAGTACAATGAGCAGTTCTTC.

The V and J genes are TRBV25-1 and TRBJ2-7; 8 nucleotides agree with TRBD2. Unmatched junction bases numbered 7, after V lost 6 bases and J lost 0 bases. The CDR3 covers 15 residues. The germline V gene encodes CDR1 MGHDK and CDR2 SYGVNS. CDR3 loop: CASRDTAGDSYEQYF. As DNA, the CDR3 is TGTGCCAGCAGAGATACAGCGGGGGACTCCTACGAGCAGTACTTC.

Here the CDR3 DNA reads TGTGCCAGCTCACCTGAAGGACAGGGATACACCGGGGAGCTGTTTTTT. Encoded protein: CASSPEGQGYTGELFF. This chain uses TRBV18 with TRBJ2-2; 8 nucleotides line up with TRBD1. The CDR3 is 16 amino acids. Germline CDR1 reads KGHSH; CDR2 reads LQKENI. V lost 3 bases, J lost 3 bases, and 6 bases stayed unmatched.

The CDR3 loop is CSVVPGGTEAFF. The CDR3 coding sequence is TGCAGCGTCGTGCCAGGGGGCACTGAAGCTTTCTTT. This chain links TRBV29-1 with TRBJ1-1, with 7 bases identical to TRBD1. From germline, CDR1 is SQVTM and CDR2 ANQGSEA. J lost 4 bases, V lost 6 bases, and 5 bases had no gene match. The CDR3 loop spans 12 amino acids.

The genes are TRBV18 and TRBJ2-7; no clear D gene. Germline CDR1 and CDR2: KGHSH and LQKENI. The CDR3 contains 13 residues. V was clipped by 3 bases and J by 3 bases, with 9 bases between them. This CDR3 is CASSPTHSYEQYF. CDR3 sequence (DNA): TGTGCCAGCTCACCCACTCACAGCTACGAGCAGTACTTC.

The DNA for the CDR3 is TGTGCCAGCAAAAACACAGGGACCTCGACTAATGAAAAACTGTTTTTT. Its translation: CASKNTGTSTNEKLFF. V and J are TRBV19 and TRBJ1-4, with D possibly being TRBD1 (6 bases). V lost 9 bases to trimming and J lost 2 bases, with 19 bases between them. The CDR3 extends over 16 amino acids. CDR1 is LNHDA and CDR2 is SQIVND in the germline V gene (reference sequence).

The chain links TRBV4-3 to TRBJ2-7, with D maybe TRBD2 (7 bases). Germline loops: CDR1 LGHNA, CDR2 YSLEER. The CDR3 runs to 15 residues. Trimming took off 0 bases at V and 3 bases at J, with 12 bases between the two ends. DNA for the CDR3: TGCGCCAGCAGCCAAGATTGGGGGGGCGACTACGAGCAGTACTTC. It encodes CASSQDWGGDYEQYF.

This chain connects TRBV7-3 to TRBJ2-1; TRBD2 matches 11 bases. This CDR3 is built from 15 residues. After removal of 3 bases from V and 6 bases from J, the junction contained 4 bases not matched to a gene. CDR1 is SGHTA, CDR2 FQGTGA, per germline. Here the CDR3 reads CASSLTSGNSNEQFF. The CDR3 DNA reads TGTGCCAGCAGCTTGACTAGCGGGAATAGCAATGAGCAGTTCTTC.

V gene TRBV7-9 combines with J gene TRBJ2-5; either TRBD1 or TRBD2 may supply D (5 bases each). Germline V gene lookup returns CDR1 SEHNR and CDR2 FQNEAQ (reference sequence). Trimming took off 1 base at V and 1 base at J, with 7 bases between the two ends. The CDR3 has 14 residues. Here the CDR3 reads CASSLGGAQETQYF. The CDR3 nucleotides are TGTGCCAGCAGCTTAGGAGGGGCCCAAGAGACCCAGTACTTC.

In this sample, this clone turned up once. CDR3 nucleotide sequence: TGTGCCAGCAGCTTGGTGGGCAGTTGGACTGAAGCTTTCTTT. This translates into CASSLVGSWTEAFF. The V call is TRBV5-4, the J call TRBJ1-1, with D hard to call. CDR3 size: 14 residues. Trimming stripped 0 bases from V and 5 bases from J, with 11 bases between. Germline V CDR1 and CDR2: SGHNT, YYREEE (reference sequence).

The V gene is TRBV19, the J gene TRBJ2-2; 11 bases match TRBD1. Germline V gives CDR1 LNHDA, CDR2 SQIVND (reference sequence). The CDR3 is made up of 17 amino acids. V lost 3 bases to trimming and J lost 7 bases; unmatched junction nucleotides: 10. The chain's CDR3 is CASSIRSGTGGIGELFF. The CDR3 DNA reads TGTGCCAGTAGTATCCGATCCGGGACAGGGGGAATCGGGGAGCTGTTTTTT.

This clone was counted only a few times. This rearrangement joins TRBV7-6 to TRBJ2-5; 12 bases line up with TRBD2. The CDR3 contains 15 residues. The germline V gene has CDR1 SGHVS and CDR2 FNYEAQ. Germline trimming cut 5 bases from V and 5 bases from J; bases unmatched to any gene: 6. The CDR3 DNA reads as TGTGCCAGCAGCCAACTAGCGGGAGGTCTGGAGACCCAGTACTTC. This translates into CASSQLAGGLETQYF.

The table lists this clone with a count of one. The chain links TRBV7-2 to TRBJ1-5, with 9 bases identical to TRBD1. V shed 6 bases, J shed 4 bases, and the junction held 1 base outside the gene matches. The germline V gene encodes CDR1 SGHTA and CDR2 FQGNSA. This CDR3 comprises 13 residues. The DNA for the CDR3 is TGTGCCAGCAGGGGGACAGGGAATCAGCCCCAGCATTTT. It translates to CASRGTGNQPQHF.

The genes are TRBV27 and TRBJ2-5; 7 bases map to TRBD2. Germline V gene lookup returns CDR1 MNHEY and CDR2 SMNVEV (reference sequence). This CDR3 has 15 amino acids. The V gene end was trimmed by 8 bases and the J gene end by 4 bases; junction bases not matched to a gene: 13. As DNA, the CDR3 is TGTGCCAGCCATCGGGGGAGAGCGGGGAGAGAGACCCAGTACTTC. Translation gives CASHRGRAGRETQYF.

CDR3 DNA: TGTGCCAGCAGGGACAGGGGACATGGCTACACCTTC. The encoded protein is CASRDRGHGYTF. This rearrangement joins TRBV13 to TRBJ1-2; 9 bases line up with TRBD1. CDR1 PRHDT and CDR2 FYEKMQ come from the germline V gene (reference sequence). The J segment lost 6 bases and the V segment lost 6 bases, leaving 2 bases of the junction unmatched. The CDR3 spans 12 residues. Combining the CDR3 with reference TRBV13 and TRBJ1-2 gives the whole variable domain AAGVIQSPRHLIKEKRETATLKCYPIPRHDTVYWYQQGPGQDPQFLISFYEKMQSDKGSIPDRFSAQQFSDYHSELNMSSLELGDSALYFCASRDRGHGYTFGSGTRLTVV.

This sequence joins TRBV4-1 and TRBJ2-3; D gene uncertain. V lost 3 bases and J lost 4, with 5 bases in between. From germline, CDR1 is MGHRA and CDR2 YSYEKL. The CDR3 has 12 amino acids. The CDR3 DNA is TGCGCCAGCAGCCATGTTCCAGATACGCAGTATTTT. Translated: CASSHVPDTQYF.

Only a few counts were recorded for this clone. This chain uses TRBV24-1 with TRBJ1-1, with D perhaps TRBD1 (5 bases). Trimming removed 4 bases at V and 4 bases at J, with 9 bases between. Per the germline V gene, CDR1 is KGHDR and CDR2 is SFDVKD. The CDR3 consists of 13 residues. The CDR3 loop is CATSDAGITEAFF. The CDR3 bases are TGTGCCACCAGTGACGCAGGGATCACTGAAGCTTTCTTT.

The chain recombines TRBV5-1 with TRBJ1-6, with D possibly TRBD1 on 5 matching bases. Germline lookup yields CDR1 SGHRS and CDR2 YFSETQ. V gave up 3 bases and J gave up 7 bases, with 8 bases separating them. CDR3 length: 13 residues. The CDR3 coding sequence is TGCGCCAGCAGCTCCGACAGAAATTCACCCCTCCACTTT. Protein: CASSSDRNSPLHF.

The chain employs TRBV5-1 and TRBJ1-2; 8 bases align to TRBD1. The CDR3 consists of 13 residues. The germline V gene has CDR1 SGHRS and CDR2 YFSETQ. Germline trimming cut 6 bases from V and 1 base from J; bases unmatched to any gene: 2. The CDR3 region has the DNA TGCGCCAGCACAGGGGGCGTTAACTATGGCTACACCTTC. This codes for CASTGGVNYGYTF.

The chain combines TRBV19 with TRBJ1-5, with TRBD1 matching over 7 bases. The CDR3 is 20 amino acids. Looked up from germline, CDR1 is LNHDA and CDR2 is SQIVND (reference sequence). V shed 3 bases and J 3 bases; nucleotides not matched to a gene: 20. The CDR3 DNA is TGTGCCAGTAGTATGACAGTCTACAGGGGACCACCCAGCCCCAATCAGCCCCAGCATTTT. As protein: CASSMTVYRGPPSPNQPQHF.

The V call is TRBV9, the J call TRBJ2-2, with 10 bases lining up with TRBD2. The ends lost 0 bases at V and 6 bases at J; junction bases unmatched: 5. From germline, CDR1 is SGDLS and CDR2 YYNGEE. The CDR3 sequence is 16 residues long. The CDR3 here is CASSVGLAGEAGELFF. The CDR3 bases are TGTGCCAGCAGCGTAGGCCTAGCGGGAGAGGCCGGGGAGCTGTTTTTT.

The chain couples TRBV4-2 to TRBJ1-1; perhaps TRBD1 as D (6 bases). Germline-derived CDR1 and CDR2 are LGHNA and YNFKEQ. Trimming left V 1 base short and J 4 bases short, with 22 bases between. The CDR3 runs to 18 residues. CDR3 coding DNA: TGTGCCAGCAGCCAAGTCCATCAGGGGAAGGGTCTGGGCACTGAAGCTTTCTTT. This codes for CASSQVHQGKGLGTEAFF.

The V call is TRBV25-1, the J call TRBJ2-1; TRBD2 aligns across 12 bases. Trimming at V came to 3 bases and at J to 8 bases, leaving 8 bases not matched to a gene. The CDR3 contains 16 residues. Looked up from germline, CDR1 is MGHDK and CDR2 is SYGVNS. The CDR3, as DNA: TGTGCCAGCAGTGACCTCTACTCTAGCGGGAGGGATGAGCAGTTCTTC. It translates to CASSDLYSSGRDEQFF.

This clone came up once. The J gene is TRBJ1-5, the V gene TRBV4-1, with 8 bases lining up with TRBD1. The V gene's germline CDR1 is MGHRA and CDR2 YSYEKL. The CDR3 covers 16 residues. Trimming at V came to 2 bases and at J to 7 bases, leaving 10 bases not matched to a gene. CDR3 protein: CASSQPGQGKGQPQHF. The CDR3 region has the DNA TGCGCCAGCAGCCAACCAGGACAGGGCAAAGGGCAGCCCCAGCATTTT.

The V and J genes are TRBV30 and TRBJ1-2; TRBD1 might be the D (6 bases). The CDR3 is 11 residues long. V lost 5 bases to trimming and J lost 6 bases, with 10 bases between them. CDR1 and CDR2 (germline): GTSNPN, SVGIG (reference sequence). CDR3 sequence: CAWEAGDGYTF. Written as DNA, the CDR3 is TGTGCCTGGGAGGCAGGGGATGGCTACACCTTC.

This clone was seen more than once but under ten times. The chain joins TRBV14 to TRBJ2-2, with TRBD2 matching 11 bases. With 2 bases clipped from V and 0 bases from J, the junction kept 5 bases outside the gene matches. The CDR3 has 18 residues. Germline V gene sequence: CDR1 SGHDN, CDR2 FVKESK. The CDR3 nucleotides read TGTGCCAGCAGCCAAATACTAGCGGGAGCCGCGAACACCGGGGAGCTGTTTTTT. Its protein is CASSQILAGAANTGELFF.